One TCR beta chain is described in this entry. Its antigen has not been determined. It has no much larger one-base neighbor in the sample; base qualities were not kept. Collaborating institutions collected whole blood in K2EDTA tubes following their own protocols. For TCRbeta analysis, collaborators shipped samples in one of three forms: frozen whole blood, isolated PBMCs, or DNA extracted from either of those sample types. Trimming removed 1 base from V and 1 base from J, leaving 7 bases between the germline ends. From the germline V gene (reference sequence), CDR1 is LNHDA and CDR2 is SQIVND. The CDR3 goes from the cysteine to the phenylalanine over 15 residues. Just CDR3 DNA is preserved here, 45 bases in frame from base 1. The immunoSEQ Assay, a bias-controlled multiplex PCR, was used to amplify TCRbeta CDR3 regions from genomic DNA. Concerning the study's data processing: Nucleated cell counts per sample were estimated from amplification of reference gene primers within the assay. To quantify the absolute abundance of each unique TCRbeta CDR3 rearrangement, sequence reads were collapsed and filtered. For each sample, productive Simpson clonality was calculated as the square root of Simpson's diversity index over productive rearrangements. The table comes from immuneACCESS by way of TCRdb, which keeps in-frame sequences with V and J called. Part of the clones is missing from these tables; in studies checked, under half for an unresolved V gene and the rest for unknown reasons. That table gives V, J and clone size, and the DNA gave D and trimming. In this sample the table shows more than 300,000 clones, around 82% of which occur a single time. About 1.2% of the sample is taken by the ten largest.

This record comes from a study of blood T cell repertoires in COVID-19 (dated by TCRdb to about 2020). As for the study more broadly: Samples covering the acute and convalescent phases of COVID-19 were provided by collaborators in the United States, Italy and Spain. Subjects who had been exposed to COVID-19, were actively infected with it, or had recovered from it provided the deeply sampled blood TCRbeta repertoires that made up the dataset. A de-identified subject ID, COVID-19 status, age in years and sex were almost always included in the sample metadata. Where available, HLA class I and class II types were obtained from metadata supplied by the sample provider rather than from assay-based typing. The prospective study material was composed of cDNA or gDNA derived from T cells, B-cell-depleted T cells, or PBMCs. Samples were obtained from the ongoing ImmuneRACE study (first 160 participants) and from 950 to 1,500 subjects provided by 6 global collaborators. The repertoires were made available in a free public database intended to serve as a resource for research on the immune response to SARS-CoV-2. Results and caveats for the whole study, not just this receptor: The quantity of clinical and demographic metadata differed by source and by participant and was supplied without curation.

The V and J segments used are TRBV19 and TRBJ2-2, with the D gene uncertain. The receptor comes from a woman aged 45-65 years with acute or convalescent COVID-19. Sequencing was carried out using peripheral blood. In nucleotides, the sequence is TGTGCCAGTAGTATAGTGGCTAGGAACACCGGGGAGCTGTTTTTT. It specifies CASSIVARNTGELFF.